This record concerns one T cell receptor beta chain sequence. What it recognizes is unknown. For CDR3 and TCR beta VDJ profiling, genomic DNA was the template used. One entry per CDR3 protein, called by TCRdb with MiXCR from the reads. Among 250,000 to 350,000 distinct CDR3 sequences listed, approximately 58% were seen once. Trimming took 5 bases from V and 4 from J; bases not matched to a gene: 7. CDR3 length: 15 amino acids. CDR1 and CDR2 from the germline V gene are LNHDA and SQIVND (reference sequence). Sequencing involved patients with CD8+CD57+ cell expansion previously shown by flow cytometry. Blood came from patients not yet given any therapy. The data were obtained in a study of CD8+CD57+ T cells in acquired aplastic anemia. Background on the study: Roughly 3.2 ug was the average amount of DNA from sorted CD4+ and CD8+ cells. Study-wide results and limits: The CD8+ Simpson's diversity of patients and controls was not significantly different.

The chain joins TRBV19 to TRBJ1-3, with 8 bases aligning to TRBD1. Sequencing was done on a sample of sorted CD4+, CD8+, or CD8+CD57+ T cells (not recorded which) from PBMCs. The origin of this receptor is a human donor with aplastic anemia. The CDR3 region has the DNA TGTGCCAGTAGTTCCCAGGGGGCCGGAGGAAACACCATATATTTT. It specifies CASSSQGAGGNTIYF.